This section outlines one T cell receptor (beta chain) sequence together with its context. Its antigen is unknown. Selected positively for CCR7 and CD45RO-negative, naive CD8 cells excluded terminally differentiated effector memory CD45RA+ cells. There are 15 residues in the CDR3. Germline values: CDR1 MNHEY, CDR2 SVGAGI. V was pared by 3 bases and J by 0 bases, with 11 bases between. The data were obtained in a study of shared clonotypes between healthy human individuals. Study details: The donor pool was made up of a couple of women and a few men aged 18 to 49.

Study results and limitations: Richness estimates generally favored naive over memory subsets.

The method was immunoSEQ multiplex PCR; TCRdb's version includes in-frame clones alone and lacks a portion of them. The repertoire includes over 2,000,000 clones, around 95% of them detected once, and approximately 1.6% sits in the top ten. The rearrangement links TRBV6-5 to TRBJ1-1; unclear D gene. Sequencing input: naive CD8+ T cells from PBMCs. The sequence derives from a man younger than 35 in good health. Some clones in this sample may be carry-over from other donors' samples. The CDR3 nucleotides are TGTGCCAGCAGTTATCGGGCGAATGTGAACACTGAAGCTTTCTTT. It codes for CASSYRANVNTEAFF.